A selection of T cell receptor beta chains follows, all from one sample in a study of T cell clonotyping in hematopoietic cell transplantation. Produced via immunoSEQ multiplex PCR; TCRdb's table is partial and in-frame only. In the table there are 49,000 or so clones, about four fifths of which are singletons. The material sequenced was peripheral blood mononuclear cells, taken before stem cell transplant. These TCRs come from a man between 60 and 75 years old with myelodysplastic syndrome. Some clones in this sample may be carry-over from other donors' samples. CDR3s include the opening cysteine and the closing phenylalanine or tryptophan. The order of the fields is V gene, D gene, CDR3 protein. A D gene is named only where the DNA matches it firmly.

TRBV5-1,TRBD1,CASSEPNRGNEQFF
TRBV6-6,TRBD1,CASSYSGDSSYEQYF
TRBV4-3,.,CASSQYPKGDQPQHF
TRBV11-3,.,CASSSPEGDTQYF
TRBV19,.,CASSIVSGPQHF
TRBV5-1,.,CASSPTVMNTEAFF
TRBV30,.,CAWSFGGRTRSDEQFF
TRBV11-2,.,CASSSLALAKNIQYF
TRBV6-1,.,CASTKQENTEAFF
TRBV19,.,CATSKESGYEQYF
TRBV5-1,TRBD1,CASSRATGAFYEQYF
TRBV14,.,CASSQAHSRYEQYF
TRBV6-5,TRBD2,CASSTGLAGYNEQFF
TRBV25-1,.,CASSESGPTTNYGYTF
TRBV9,.,CASSVAGVAEAFF
TRBV4-1,.,CASSQGFDLDNEKLFF
TRBV6-6,TRBD1,CASSVRDRLPGLFF
TRBV6-5,.,CASSFYPGGDEKLFF
TRBV2,.,CASRGPGADPMRGSYEQYF
TRBV6-5,.,CASRDTDSHNYGYTF
TRBV27,.,CASSFNRDNEQFF
TRBV5-1,.,CASSAGGVDGTVLFLHF
TRBV11-3,.,CASSLGAASSGNTIYF
TRBV7-9,.,CASSPTGTNTGELFF
TRBV6-6,TRBD1,CASSATGGDYGYTF
TRBV11-2,TRBD2,CASSLDGLAGGEQFF
TRBV28,.,CASSQTGGGNQPQHF
TRBV2,.,CASNPWGRNTEAFF
TRBV30,.,CAWGGVLYGYTF
TRBV9,.,CASSVVVDNSYNEQFF
TRBV7-2,.,CASMSGSDTQYF
TRBV5-6,TRBD1,CASSRDRGRSETQYF
TRBV4-3,.,CASSQDWGRGTLF
TRBV6-6,.,CASSYSGAGSNEQFF
TRBV7-2,.,CASSLDPGGTQYF
TRBV5-8,.,CASSLVFQPQHF
TRBV7-2,.,CASSSRTGELFF
TRBV7-3,TRBD2,CASSQIGGAQETQYF
TRBV7-9,.,CASSLGEGGEKLFF
TRBV9,.,CASSVAPLGNTEAFF
TRBV7-3,.,CASSLARNSPLHF
TRBV4-1,TRBD2,CASSQERGLAGALQYF
TRBV7-6,TRBD1,CASSLLFRGQNTGELFF
TRBV11-2,.,CASSLDPASHEQYF
TRBV20-1,.,CSARLPGEQYF
TRBV29-1,.,CSVESWVGTDTQYF
TRBV6-5,.,CASRLDPLAGELFF